The 17 T cell receptor beta chains presented below share a single source sample, sequenced in a study of cytomegalovirus exposure and HLA in healthy donors. A multiplex PCR was run with 60 Vbeta primers and 13 Jbeta primers. Profiling relied on immunoSEQ multiplex PCR, and the TCRdb table lists in-frame clones only, not all of them. Found here are roughly 130,000 clones, about three quarters of them singletons; the top ten hold over 2%. Specimen: PBMCs. These TCRs come from a woman in her sixties or seventies in good health and CMV-seropositive.

The chain recombines TRBV10-3 with TRBJ2-5, with 16 bases matching TRBD2. Per germline, CDR1 ENHRY and CDR2 SYGVKD. Trimming took 0 bases from V and 0 from J; bases not matched to a gene: 10. The CDR3 runs to 21 residues. In DNA, the CDR3 is TGTGCCATCAGTGAGTCGATCTCTCCGGGACTAGCGGGGGGGGACCAAGAGACCCAGTACTTC. Translated: CAISESISPGLAGGDQETQYF.

The rearrangement uses TRBV6-1 and TRBJ2-7; TRBD1 agrees at 7 bases. The length of the CDR3 is 15 residues. Germline trimming cut 5 bases from V and 5 bases from J; bases unmatched to any gene: 12. Germline V gene data show CDR1 as MNHNS and CDR2 as SASEGT. The CDR3 reads CASSRRDSLPHEQYF. CDR3 DNA: TGTGCCAGCAGTAGAAGGGACAGCCTACCCCACGAGCAGTACTTC.

The chain employs TRBV5-1 and TRBJ2-5; 10 positions match TRBD2. CDR1 is SGHRS, CDR2 YFSETQ, per germline. The CDR3 extends over 16 amino acids. Trimming at V came to 2 bases and at J to 0 bases, leaving 4 bases not matched to a gene. Here the CDR3 reads CASSFGLAVNQETQYF. The DNA for the CDR3 is TGCGCCAGCAGCTTTGGACTAGCGGTCAACCAAGAGACCCAGTACTTC.

The rearrangement joins TRBV29-1 to TRBJ2-2; D is undetermined. Trimming left V 4 bases short and J 5 bases short, with 20 bases between. Germline CDR1 SQVTM, CDR2 ANQGSEA. There are 16 residues in the CDR3. The DNA for the CDR3 is TGCAGCGTTGGAGGCGCACAAAATCCCTCGACCGGGGAGCTGTTTTTT. Translated: CSVGGAQNPSTGELFF.

This clone was found a few times. Other DNA sequences within the sample encode an identical CDR3. The chain is built from TRBV6-5 and TRBJ1-2; D not resolved. V was shortened by 5 bases and J by 0 bases, with 7 bases between the two germline ends. Germline CDR1 reads MNHEY; CDR2 reads SVGAGI. This CDR3 has 13 amino acids. CDR3 region: CASSPGANYGYTF. The CDR3 nucleotides are TGTGCCAGCAGTCCGGGAGCTAACTATGGCTACACCTTC.

V gene TRBV11-2 combines with J gene TRBJ1-1; 7 bases align to TRBD1. This CDR3 has 13 amino acids. In germline, CDR1 is SGHAT, CDR2 FQNNGV. V dropped 6 bases and J dropped 7; count of bases not matched to a gene: 8. CDR3 nucleotides: TGTGCCAGCAGATCAGGGGGTTTCAATGAAGCTTTCTTT. It codes for CASRSGGFNEAFF.

The chain carries TRBV5-4 and TRBJ1-1; D gene ambiguous. CDR1 and CDR2 from the germline V gene are SGHNT and YYREEE (reference sequence). Trimming took off 0 bases at V and 8 bases at J, with 11 bases between the two ends. The CDR3 is 13 residues long. The CDR3 region has the DNA TGTGCCAGCAGCTTGGGAATGAGCAGGGAAGCTTTCTTT. Amino acid sequence: CASSLGMSREAFF.

In DNA form, the CDR3 reads TGTGCCAGCAGCCCACAGGGGCACGGCTACACCTTC. Residues: CASSPQGHGYTF. V is TRBV7-2 and J is TRBJ1-2, with 7 bases identical to TRBD1. The V and J ends lost 5 bases and 8 bases, in that order; junction bases with no gene match: 5. The CDR3 runs to 12 residues. Looked up from germline, CDR1 is SGHTA and CDR2 is FQGNSA.

The V call is TRBV29-1, the J call TRBJ1-1, with D possibly matching TRBD1 (5 bases). Germline CDR1 SQVTM, CDR2 ANQGSEA. V lost 4 bases and J lost 1, with 7 bases in between. The CDR3 is made up of 12 amino acids. CDR3 in amino acids: CSVVGGNTEAFF. The CDR3, as DNA: TGCAGCGTTGTGGGGGGGAACACTGAAGCTTTCTTT.

J is TRBJ1-2 and V is TRBV5-1; D possibly corresponds to TRBD1 (5 bases). V gave up 0 bases and J gave up 9 bases, with 12 bases separating them. The CDR3 is made up of 13 amino acids. The germline V gene has CDR1 SGHRS and CDR2 YFSETQ. CDR3 protein: CASSLGPQERYTF. DNA of the CDR3: TGCGCCAGCAGCTTGGGCCCACAGGAACGCTACACCTTC.

The genes are TRBV20-1 and TRBJ1-1; a possible D gene is TRBD1 (5 bases). The CDR3 loop spans 11 amino acids. From germline, CDR1 is DFQATT and CDR2 SNEGSKA (reference sequence). The V gene lost 1 base and the J gene lost 7 bases, with 7 bases spanning the gap. In DNA, the CDR3 is TGCAGTGCTAGAGGACAGAGTGAAGCTTTCTTT. Encoded protein: CSARGQSEAFF.

This clone was seen more than once but under ten times. V gene TRBV7-9 combines with J gene TRBJ1-5; TRBD1 aligns across 11 bases. V was pared by 5 bases and J by 7 bases, with 10 bases of the junction left unmatched. CDR3 length equals 16 residues. The germline V gene encodes CDR1 SEHNR and CDR2 FQNEAQ (reference sequence). CDR3 in amino acids: CASSQSGTGGEQPQHF. CDR3 nucleotides: TGTGCCAGCAGCCAGTCCGGGACAGGGGGAGAACAGCCCCAGCATTTT.

Only a few counts were recorded for this clone. Germline and junction disagree at one end, which may indicate a read error. At the DNA level, this CDR3 is encoded by other sequences in the same sample as well. The chain recombines TRBV2 with TRBJ1-6, with D tentatively TRBD1 (5 bases). The CDR3 is 15 amino acids. Per germline, CDR1 SNHLY and CDR2 FYNNEI. Here the CDR3 DNA reads TGTGCCAGCACCGGCGACAGCTCCTATAATTCCCCCCTCCACTTT. It codes for CASTGDSSYNSPLHF.

The chain employs TRBV7-8 and TRBJ2-5; 11 nucleotides align to TRBD2. Germline CDR1 and CDR2: SGHVS and FQNEAQ. V shed 5 bases, J shed 4 bases, and the junction held 9 bases outside the gene matches. This CDR3 contains 16 residues. CDR3 amino acids: CASSPRVAGGLETQYF. The CDR3 DNA is TGTGCCAGCAGCCCCCGGGTAGCGGGGGGGCTAGAGACCCAGTACTTC.

This chain connects TRBV9 to TRBJ1-2; weak D call: TRBD1 (6 bases). The CDR3 has 15 amino acids. Germline V CDR1 and CDR2: SGDLS, YYNGEE. V lost 4 bases, J lost 4 bases, and 17 bases lay in between. CDR3 sequence: CASSSRDTAFYGYTF. In nucleotides, the CDR3 is TGTGCCAGCAGCTCCCGGGACACCGCCTTCTATGGCTACACCTTC. Combining the CDR3 with reference TRBV9 and TRBJ1-2 gives the whole variable domain DSGVTQTPKHLITATGQRVTLRCSPRSGDLSVYWYQQSLDQGLQFLIQYYNGEERAKGNILERFSAQQFPDLHSELNLSSLELGDSALYFCASSSRDTAFYGYTFGSGTRLTVV.

This chain joins TRBV7-8 and TRBJ2-1; 7 bases are shared with TRBD2. CDR3 length equals 13 residues. Trimming removed 6 bases from V and 8 bases from J; junction bases left unmatched: 7. CDR1 is SGHVS and CDR2 is FQNEAQ in the germline V gene. Here the CDR3 reads CASRSGLTYEQFF. The CDR3 DNA follows: TGTGCCAGCAGATCGGGACTAACATATGAGCAGTTCTTC.

V is TRBV13 and J is TRBJ2-5; D is unresolved. The end of the DNA fits TRBJ2-7 better, so the J call may be wrong. The CDR3 loop spans 12 amino acids. Per the germline V gene, CDR1 is PRHDT and CDR2 is FYEKMQ (reference sequence). In DNA form, the CDR3 reads TGTGCCAGCAGCCCCGCCTCCTACGAGCAGTACTTC. Protein product: CASSPASYEQYF.